The 10 T cell receptor beta chains given below trace back to one sample, sequenced in a study of OX40 agonist ivuxolimab in advanced cancers. TCRdb keeps only in-frame clones here, not all; method: immunoSEQ multiplex PCR. The sample includes 65,000 to 90,000 clones, roughly 88% of them seen just once. Specimen: CD4+ or CD8+ T cells sorted from blood, collected in a trial of the OX40 agonist ivuxolimab. The receptor set was obtained from an adult with an advanced solid tumor such as melanoma, head and neck, liver or kidney cancer.

This clone was observed a single time. The chain couples TRBV6-1 to TRBJ1-2; 8 positions agree with TRBD1. The CDR3 is 15 residues long. V shed 5 bases and J 5 bases; nucleotides not matched to a gene: 10. The germline V gene encodes CDR1 MNHNS and CDR2 SASEGT. CDR3 sequence: CASSNLGTGLYGYTF. As DNA, the CDR3 is TGTGCCAGCAGTAACCTCGGGACAGGACTTTATGGCTACACCTTC.

This chain's CDR3 is CASSPGQASSYEQYF. Here the CDR3 DNA reads TGTGCCAGCAGCCCGGGACAGGCGAGCTCCTACGAGCAGTACTTC. The chain uses TRBV5-8 and TRBJ2-7, with 8 bases that match TRBD1. The ends lost 4 bases at V and 0 bases at J; junction bases unmatched: 6. Germline V gives CDR1 SGHTS, CDR2 YDEGEE. CDR3 length: 15 residues.

This rearrangement joins TRBV25-1 to TRBJ1-1; D ambiguous. Germline-derived CDR1 and CDR2 are MGHDK and SYGVNS. The CDR3 covers 15 residues. V was pared by 2 bases and J by 5 bases, with 15 bases between. CDR3 loop: CASSEPGQKGTEAFF. Here the CDR3 DNA reads TGTGCCAGCAGTGAACCGGGTCAGAAGGGAACTGAAGCTTTCTTT.

This chain joins TRBV15 and TRBJ1-5, with TRBD1 identical over 9 bases. J was trimmed by 4 bases and V by 0 bases; bases with no gene match: 7. This CDR3 spans 17 amino acids. CDR1 and CDR2 from the germline V gene are LNHNV and YYDKDF (reference sequence). The CDR3 is CATSRDFRDRVNQPQHF. The CDR3 DNA reads TGTGCCACCAGCAGAGATTTCCGGGACAGGGTAAATCAGCCCCAGCATTTT.

The count of this clone is one. This sequence joins TRBV7-9 and TRBJ1-2; D possibly corresponds to TRBD1 (6 bases). V lost 1 base, J lost 4 bases, and 13 bases lay in between. Per germline, CDR1 SEHNR and CDR2 FQNEAQ (reference sequence). This CDR3 contains 15 residues. The chain's CDR3 is CASSLVGGGSYGYTF. CDR3 coding DNA: TGTGCCAGCAGCTTAGTAGGAGGGGGAAGCTATGGCTACACCTTC.

The V call is TRBV5-4, the J call TRBJ2-5; D is undetermined. The tail of the sequence fits TRBJ2-7 better, so the J call may be wrong. CDR3 length: 10 residues. Germline values: CDR1 SGHNT, CDR2 YYREEE (reference sequence). The CDR3 DNA sequence: TGTGCCAGCAGCTATTACGAGCAGTACTTC. It yields the protein CASSYYEQYF.

The rearrangement uses TRBV27 and TRBJ2-6, with 7 nucleotides matching TRBD1. The CDR3 extends over 18 amino acids. V shed 5 bases and J 0 bases; nucleotides not matched to a gene: 10. Germline CDR1 MNHEY, CDR2 SMNVEV (reference sequence). The CDR3 protein is CASSPRDRVTSGANVLTF. Written as DNA, the CDR3 is TGTGCCAGCAGTCCCCGAGACAGGGTCACCTCTGGGGCCAACGTCCTGACTTTC.

V usage is TRBV7-8 and J usage is TRBJ1-2; no clear D gene. There are 13 residues in the CDR3. The V and J ends lost 5 bases and 2 bases respectively, with 9 bases between them. CDR1 SGHVS and CDR2 FQNEAQ come from the germline V gene. CDR3 sequence: CASSQGPNYGYTF. The CDR3 region has the DNA TGTGCCAGCAGCCAAGGACCCAACTATGGCTACACCTTC.

The chain joins TRBV19 to TRBJ2-2; 7 bases line up with TRBD2. Germline CDR1 is LNHDA and CDR2 is SQIVND (reference sequence). J was trimmed by 8 bases and V by 5 bases; bases with no gene match: 8. The CDR3 extends over 14 amino acids. The CDR3 nucleotides are TGTGCCAGTAGTCCGCTAGCGGAGAGAGGGGAGCTGTTTTTT. Translation gives CASSPLAERGELFF.

The rearrangement joins TRBV5-1 to TRBJ2-3; D perhaps matches TRBD1 (5 bases). Germline assignment: CDR1 SGHRS and CDR2 YFSETQ. This CDR3 spans 14 amino acids. Trimming cost V 2 bases and J 8 bases, with 15 bases left between them. The CDR3 spells CASSFVQGSRTQYF. The CDR3 coding sequence is TGCGCCAGCAGCTTTGTTCAGGGAAGTCGTACGCAGTATTTT.